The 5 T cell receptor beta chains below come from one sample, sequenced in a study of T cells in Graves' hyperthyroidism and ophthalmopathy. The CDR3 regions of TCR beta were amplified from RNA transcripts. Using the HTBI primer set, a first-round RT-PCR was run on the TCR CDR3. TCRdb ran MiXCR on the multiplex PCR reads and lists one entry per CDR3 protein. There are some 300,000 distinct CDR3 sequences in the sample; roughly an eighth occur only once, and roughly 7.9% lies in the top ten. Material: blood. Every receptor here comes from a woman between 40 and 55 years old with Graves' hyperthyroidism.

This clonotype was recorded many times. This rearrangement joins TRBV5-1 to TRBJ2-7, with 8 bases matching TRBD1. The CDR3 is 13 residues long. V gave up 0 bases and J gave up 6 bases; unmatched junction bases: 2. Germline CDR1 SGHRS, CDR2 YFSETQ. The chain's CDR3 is CASSLGQGTEQYF. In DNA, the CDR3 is TGCGCCAGCAGCTTGGGACAGGGGACCGAGCAGTACTTC.

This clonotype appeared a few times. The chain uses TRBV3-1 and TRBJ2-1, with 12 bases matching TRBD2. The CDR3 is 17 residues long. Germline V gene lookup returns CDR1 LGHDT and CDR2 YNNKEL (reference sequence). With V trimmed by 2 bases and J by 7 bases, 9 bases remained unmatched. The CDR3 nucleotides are TGTGCCAGCAGCCAACGCCCTAGCGGGAGGGCCGGGAATGAGCAGTTCTTC. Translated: CASSQRPSGRAGNEQFF.

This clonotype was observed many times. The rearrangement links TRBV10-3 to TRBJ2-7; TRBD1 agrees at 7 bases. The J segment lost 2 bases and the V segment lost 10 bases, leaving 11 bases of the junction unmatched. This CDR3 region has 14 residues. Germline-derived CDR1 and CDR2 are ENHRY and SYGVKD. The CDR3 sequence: CATRSGTAPYEQYF. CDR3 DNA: TGTGCCACAAGATCCGGGACAGCGCCCTACGAGCAGTACTTC.

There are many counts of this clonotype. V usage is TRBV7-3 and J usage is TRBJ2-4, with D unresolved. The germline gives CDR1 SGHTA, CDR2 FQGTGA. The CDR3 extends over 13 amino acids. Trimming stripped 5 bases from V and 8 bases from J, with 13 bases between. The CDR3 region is CASSALSGDIQYF. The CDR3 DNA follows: TGTGCCAGCAGCGCTCTATCAGGAGACATTCAGTACTTC.

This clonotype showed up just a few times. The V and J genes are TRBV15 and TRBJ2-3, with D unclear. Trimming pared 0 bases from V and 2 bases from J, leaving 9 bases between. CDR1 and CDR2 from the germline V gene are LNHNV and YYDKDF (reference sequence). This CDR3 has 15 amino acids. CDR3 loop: CATSRDPTPTDTQYF. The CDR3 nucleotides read TGTGCCACCAGCAGAGATCCCACACCCACAGATACGCAGTATTTT.